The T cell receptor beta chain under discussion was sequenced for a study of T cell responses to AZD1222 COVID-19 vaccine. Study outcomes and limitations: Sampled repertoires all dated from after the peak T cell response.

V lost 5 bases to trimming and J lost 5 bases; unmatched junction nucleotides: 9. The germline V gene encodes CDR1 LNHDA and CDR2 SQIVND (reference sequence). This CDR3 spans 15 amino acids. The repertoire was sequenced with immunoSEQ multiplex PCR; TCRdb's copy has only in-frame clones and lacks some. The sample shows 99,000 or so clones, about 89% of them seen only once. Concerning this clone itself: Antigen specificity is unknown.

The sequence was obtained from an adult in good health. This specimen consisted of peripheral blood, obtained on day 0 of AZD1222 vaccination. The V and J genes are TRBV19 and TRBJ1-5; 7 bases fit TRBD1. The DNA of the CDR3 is TGTGCCAGTAGTTTACAGACAGGGATGGATCAGCCCCAGCATTTT. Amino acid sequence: CASSLQTGMDQPQHF. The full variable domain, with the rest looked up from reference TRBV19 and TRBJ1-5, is DGGITQSPKYLFRKEGQNVTLSCEQNLNHDAMYWYRQDPGQGLRLIYYSQIVNDFQKGDIAEGYSVSREKKESFPLTVTSAQKNPTAFYLCASSLQTGMDQPQHFGDGTRLSIL.